The 26 T cell receptor beta chains reported below all come from one sample, sequenced in a study of identical twins listed by TCRdb under 2016. To prepare the library, 5' RACE was applied. The sequencing machine was an Illumina HiSeq 2000. In-frame beta chains were kept once TCRdb had trimmed the public reads at Q25 with fastp and called clones with MiXCR. For every CDR3 protein sequence, its rows merge into one entry that carries the most common genes and DNA. Across this sample there are a few hundred thousand distinct CDR3 sequences, with approximately 8.3% seen only once. 2.5% to 3.5% of the sample is held by the ten biggest clonotypes. These data also featured in a second study, about yellow fever vaccine responses in identical twins.

The sequenced sample was CD8+ T cells sorted from blood. The receptors here all came from a woman aged 18-35 years in good health.

The sample holds a few counts of this clonotype. The chain employs TRBV20-1 and TRBJ2-7; TRBD2 agrees at 10 bases. The germline gives CDR1 DFQATT, CDR2 SNEGSKA (reference sequence). This CDR3 spans 13 amino acids. The CDR3 DNA reads as TGCAGCGTAAAGCGGGGGGGCCTTTACGAGCAGTACTTC. Translated, it gives CSVKRGGLYEQYF.

This clonotype appeared many times. CDR3 in amino acids: CSVEVQTYEQYF. CDR3 nucleotides: TGCAGCGTTGAGGTACAAACCTACGAGCAGTACTTC. This rearrangement joins TRBV29-1 to TRBJ2-7, with D hard to call. This CDR3 has 12 residues. V lost 3 bases to trimming and J lost 2 bases, with 8 bases between them. The germline CDR1 and CDR2 sequences are SQVTM and ANQGSEA.

This sequence joins TRBV6-1 and TRBJ2-7; D is uncertain. V gave up 6 bases and J gave up 3 bases, with 15 bases separating them. The CDR3 has 14 residues. From germline, CDR1 is MNHNS and CDR2 SASEGT. The CDR3 protein is CASSKDQWRYEQYF. DNA of the CDR3: TGTGCCAGCAGCAAGGACCAGTGGCGCTACGAGCAGTACTTC.

The genes are TRBV27 and TRBJ2-7, with D perhaps assigned TRBD1 or TRBD2 (6 bases each). The germline V gene encodes CDR1 MNHEY and CDR2 SMNVEV (reference sequence). V lost 5 bases, J lost 2 bases, and 19 bases lay in between. The CDR3 runs to 16 residues. The CDR3: CASSNWAAEGAYEQYF. In nucleotides, the CDR3 is TGTGCCAGCAGTAATTGGGCCGCGGAGGGGGCCTACGAGCAGTACTTC.

This clonotype was picked up many times. DNA for the CDR3: TGCGCCAGCAGCTTGGGAGGTTCCGAGGCCTACGAGCAGTACTTC. Translated, it gives CASSLGGSEAYEQYF. This chain connects TRBV5-1 to TRBJ2-7, with unresolved D. Germline loops: CDR1 SGHRS, CDR2 YFSETQ. The CDR3 is 15 amino acids. V lost 0 bases and J lost 2, with 12 bases in between.

The genes are TRBV6-5 and TRBJ2-7; TRBD1 aligns across 9 bases. The CDR3 extends over 19 amino acids. In germline, CDR1 is MNHEY, CDR2 SVGAGI. Losses at the gene ends were 4 bases for V and 2 bases for J; bases not matched to a gene: 18. The CDR3 loop is CASSSIRADRGAWPYEQYF. CDR3 nucleotides: TGTGCCAGCAGTTCGATACGGGCCGACAGGGGGGCTTGGCCCTACGAGCAGTACTTC.

There are many counts of this clonotype. The chain combines TRBV6-4 with TRBJ1-2; 8 nucleotides align to TRBD1. The length of the CDR3 is 15 residues. The J segment lost 6 bases and the V segment lost 4 bases, leaving 10 bases of the junction unmatched. Germline CDR1 and CDR2: MRHNA and SNTAGT. The CDR3 DNA is TGTGCCAGCAGTGCCGAAGGACAGGGAGGTAATGGCTACACCTTC. It translates to CASSAEGQGGNGYTF.

This clonotype occurred many times. The chain's CDR3 is CASSYRTDPFYEQYF. In DNA form, the CDR3 reads TGTGCCAGCAGTTACCGGACAGACCCCTTCTACGAGCAGTACTTC. The J gene is TRBJ2-7, the V gene TRBV6-5, with D tentatively TRBD1 (6 bases). This CDR3 spans 15 amino acids. From germline, CDR1 is MNHEY and CDR2 SVGAGI. Trimming cost V 2 bases and J 3 bases, with 14 bases left between them.

This clonotype appeared many times. The chain recombines TRBV20-1 with TRBJ1-1; no clear D. There are 14 residues in the CDR3. V lost 6 bases to trimming and J lost 3 bases, with 17 bases between them. Germline V gene lookup returns CDR1 DFQATT and CDR2 SNEGSKA (reference sequence). The CDR3 loop is CSATGYIIDTEAFF. CDR3 in DNA: TGCAGTGCCACCGGGTATATTATCGACACTGAAGCTTTCTTT.

The V and J genes are TRBV12-3 or TRBV12-4 and TRBJ2-1, with a weak D call TRBD2 (5 bases). V was clipped by 3 bases and J by 12 bases, with 12 bases between them. The CDR3 is made up of 12 amino acids. CDR3 in DNA: TGTGCCAGCAGTTTGGCCAGCGAGGGGCAGTTCTTC. Encoded protein: CASSLASEGQFF.

The V and J genes are TRBV11-2 and TRBJ2-7, with TRBD2 identical over 7 bases. CDR3 length: 17 residues. Looked up from germline, CDR1 is SGHAT and CDR2 is FQNNGV. The V and J ends lost 2 bases and 4 bases, in that order; junction bases with no gene match: 14. The CDR3 loop reads CASSLNGGGRFPYEQYF. The CDR3 DNA is TGTGCCAGCAGCTTAAATGGGGGAGGGCGGTTTCCATACGAGCAGTACTTC.

This clonotype was counted between two and nine times. J is TRBJ2-7 and V is TRBV4-1; 8 bases fit TRBD2. Trimming cost V 5 bases and J 2 bases; bases outside gene matches: 8. The CDR3 length is 15 residues. Germline CDR1 reads MGHRA; CDR2 reads YSYEKL. The CDR3 nucleotides are TGCGCCAGCAGCGCAAGCGGGAGCCCCCCCTACGAGCAGTACTTC. Its translation: CASSASGSPPYEQYF.

This clonotype has only a few counts. The chain uses TRBV7-2 and TRBJ2-3; D gene unclear. CDR1 is SGHTA, CDR2 FQGNSA, per germline. The V end lost 5 bases, the J end lost 6 bases, and 9 bases lay between the germline ends. CDR3 length equals 12 residues. The chain's CDR3 is CASSPQEDTQYF. For the CDR3, the DNA is TGTGCCAGCAGCCCCCAGGAGGATACGCAGTATTTT. Full variable domain (missing parts from reference TRBV7-2 and TRBJ2-3): GAGVSQSPSNKVTEKGKDVELRCDPISGHTALYWYRQSLGQGLEFLIYFQGNSAPDKSGLPSDRFSAERTGGSVSTLTIQRTQQEDSAVYLCASSPQEDTQYFGPGTRLTVL.

The chain has TRBV4-3 and TRBJ2-2; D might be TRBD2 (5 bases). The V gene's germline CDR1 is LGHNA and CDR2 YSLEER. Trimming took 1 base from V and 8 from J, leaving 11 bases between them. This CDR3 region has 14 residues. In DNA, the CDR3 is TGCGCCAGCAGCCAAGGACCTAGCCTAGGGGAGCTGTTTTTT. It codes for CASSQGPSLGELFF.

This clonotype was seen more than once but under ten times. The J gene is TRBJ2-2, the V gene TRBV20-1; TRBD2 aligns across 13 bases. The CDR3 is 18 amino acids. Looked up from germline, CDR1 is DFQATT and CDR2 is SNEGSKA (reference sequence). Germline trimming cut 0 bases from V and 3 bases from J; bases unmatched to any gene: 7. CDR3 DNA: TGCAGTGCTAGAGAACTTACTAGCGGGAGGGCCGACACCGGGGAGCTGTTTTTT. Protein: CSARELTSGRADTGELFF.

Ten or more counts support this clonotype. V gene TRBV10-3 combines with J gene TRBJ1-2; tentative D call: TRBD1 (6 bases). The CDR3 loop spans 13 amino acids. Germline assignment: CDR1 ENHRY and CDR2 SYGVKD. V lost 3 bases and J lost 2, with 7 bases in between. CDR3 loop: CAISEGQNYGYTF. CDR3 nucleotide sequence: TGTGCCATCAGTGAAGGACAGAACTATGGCTACACCTTC.

The genes are TRBV20-1 and TRBJ2-2; D gene uncertain. Per the germline V gene, CDR1 is DFQATT and CDR2 is SNEGSKA (reference sequence). Trimming removed 5 bases at V and 2 bases at J, with 12 bases between. This CDR3 has 14 residues. This CDR3 is CSAVDTINTGELFF. The CDR3 region has the DNA TGCAGTGCTGTTGACACTATAAACACCGGGGAGCTGTTTTTT.

The rearrangement uses TRBV7-8 and TRBJ2-7; a possible D gene is TRBD2 (5 bases). Germline CDR1 reads SGHVS; CDR2 reads FQNEAQ. The length of the CDR3 is 15 residues. Trimming pared 1 base from V and 3 bases from J, leaving 13 bases between. CDR3 sequence reads: CASSLERSSRYEQYF. The CDR3, as DNA: TGTGCCAGCAGCTTAGAGAGGTCTAGCCGCTACGAGCAGTACTTC.

This clonotype was seen more than once but under ten times. This chain uses TRBV20-1 with TRBJ2-1; 12 bases are shared with TRBD2. The CDR3 length is 20 residues. Germline loops: CDR1 DFQATT, CDR2 SNEGSKA (reference sequence). V trimming: 0 bases; J trimming: 7 bases; junction bases outside the gene matches: 19. The CDR3 loop is CSARDLFWASGRDFVNEQFF. For the CDR3, the DNA is TGCAGTGCTAGAGATCTGTTTTGGGCTAGCGGGAGGGACTTTGTAAATGAGCAGTTCTTC.

A single count supports this clonotype. A much larger clone is a single base away; this may be a read error. The chain carries TRBV12-3 or TRBV12-4 and TRBJ2-5, with 8 bases lining up with TRBD1. CDR3 length: 16 amino acids. The junction had 12 bases not matched to a gene; V was cut back by 5 bases and J by 4 bases. CDR3 in amino acids: CASSAPGQGHRETQYF. CDR3 sequence (DNA): TGTGCCAGCAGTGCACCCGGACAGGGCCACCGAGAGACCCAGTACTTC.

The chain has TRBV4-1 and TRBJ2-2; D ambiguous. Germline-derived CDR1 and CDR2 are MGHRA and YSYEKL. There are 15 residues in the CDR3. Trimming stripped 0 bases from V and 2 bases from J, with 7 bases between. This CDR3 is CASSQESGNTGELFF. The CDR3 nucleotides are TGCGCCAGCAGCCAAGAGTCGGGTAACACCGGGGAGCTGTTTTTT.

J is TRBJ2-1 and V is TRBV7-2; the D call may be TRBD1 or TRBD2 (6 bases each). The CDR3 has 15 residues. Trimming shortened V by 5 bases and J by 4 bases, and 15 bases separated the two germline ends. Looked up from germline, CDR1 is SGHTA and CDR2 is FQGNSA. As DNA, the CDR3 is TGTGCCAGCAGCCCCTACGGAGGGGGTTACAATGAGCAGTTCTTC. It yields the protein CASSPYGGGYNEQFF.

This clonotype was seen many times. V usage is TRBV29-1 and J usage is TRBJ2-7; 10 bases align to TRBD2. Germline CDR1 SQVTM, CDR2 ANQGSEA. The CDR3 sequence is 15 residues long. V trimming: 4 bases; J trimming: 0 bases; junction bases outside the gene matches: 6. CDR3 DNA: TGCAGCGTTGCCCTGCTAGCGGGGGCCTCCTACGAGCAGTACTTC. Protein sequence: CSVALLAGASYEQYF.

This clonotype was seen a few times. The V call is TRBV6-1, the J call TRBJ2-1, with D possibly being TRBD2 (5 bases). CDR3 length: 15 residues. The germline V gene encodes CDR1 MNHNS and CDR2 SASEGT. Trimming shortened V by 8 bases and J by 5 bases, and 19 bases separated the two germline ends. The chain's CDR3 is CASGVVWTYNNEQFF. The CDR3 region has the DNA TGTGCCAGCGGGGTCGTGTGGACTTATAACAATGAGCAGTTCTTC.

The chain is built from TRBV30 and TRBJ2-5, with D uncertain. Trimming left V 0 bases short and J 4 bases short, with 9 bases between. The germline CDR1 and CDR2 sequences are GTSNPN and SVGIG (reference sequence). CDR3 length: 13 residues. CDR3 bases: TGTGCCTGGAGTGTAAACTCCGGAGAGACCCAGTACTTC. Translation gives CAWSVNSGETQYF.

This clonotype was seen only a few times. V and J are TRBV27 and TRBJ2-7; TRBD1 agrees at 8 bases. Germline V lookup: CDR1 MNHEY, CDR2 SMNVEV (reference sequence). With 3 bases clipped from V and 1 base from J, the junction kept 2 bases outside the gene matches. The CDR3 consists of 14 residues. The CDR3 nucleotides are TGTGCCAGCAGTTTCCAGGGGGCGTCCTACGAGCAGTACTTC. Protein: CASSFQGASYEQYF.